The clone carrying this T cell receptor beta chain was observed a few times. The record originates from a study of blood T cell repertoires in COVID-19. Study in general: There were acute and convalescent COVID-19 samples, and they came from the United States, Italy and Spain. Sources were T cells, B-cell-depleted T cells, or PBMCs; the material itself was cDNA or gDNA.

While infection was still active, Seattle patients were enrolled and then followed longitudinally. This CDR3 has 19 residues. V trimming: 0 bases; J trimming: 3 bases; junction bases outside the gene matches: 10. The V gene's germline CDR1 is LGHDT and CDR2 YNNKEL (reference sequence). As originally analysed: Reference gene primers were amplified, and this amplification served to estimate nucleated cell counts. Measured with immunoSEQ multiplex PCR; TCRdb has only the in-frame clones, and not every one. Clonal size and the V and J genes are those of that table, whereas D and trimming came from the DNA. The sample lists about 190,000 clones; around 85% were seen once.

The chain uses TRBV3-1 (or the pseudogene TRBV3-2) and TRBJ2-1; 11 bases are shared with TRBD2. This receptor was identified in a man at least 80 years old with COVID-19, enrolled during active disease. The sample consisted of peripheral blood. The CDR3 DNA is TGTGCCAGCAGCCAAGAGGATGTAGGGACTAGCGGACGCTACAATGAGCAGTTCTTC. Its translation: CASSQEDVGTSGRYNEQFF.